This T cell receptor beta chain was captured by sequencing in a study of blood T cell repertoires in COVID-19. Germline V CDR1 and CDR2: WNHNN, SYGVQD (reference sequence). The trim removed 9 bases at V and 3 bases at J, leaving 14 bases unmatched. CDR3 length equals 16 residues. Authors' processing steps: Estimated nucleated cell counts came from reference gene primer amplification. Libraries were prepared by immunoSEQ multiplex PCR; TCRdb keeps only in-frame clonotypes and omits some of them. Clone size and the V and J calls come from that table; the DNA yielded D and trimming. The data contain about 210,000 clones, under 90% of them singletons.

The source of this sequence is a woman aged 50 to 60 with acute COVID-19. Specimen: PBMCs or T cells enriched from blood (not recorded which). V and J are TRBV10-1 and TRBJ1-5, with 7 bases that match TRBD1. The CDR3 sequence is CARVPEHRGLNQPQHF. CDR3 coding DNA: TGCGCCAGAGTACCAGAGCACAGGGGACTCAATCAGCCCCAGCATTTT.